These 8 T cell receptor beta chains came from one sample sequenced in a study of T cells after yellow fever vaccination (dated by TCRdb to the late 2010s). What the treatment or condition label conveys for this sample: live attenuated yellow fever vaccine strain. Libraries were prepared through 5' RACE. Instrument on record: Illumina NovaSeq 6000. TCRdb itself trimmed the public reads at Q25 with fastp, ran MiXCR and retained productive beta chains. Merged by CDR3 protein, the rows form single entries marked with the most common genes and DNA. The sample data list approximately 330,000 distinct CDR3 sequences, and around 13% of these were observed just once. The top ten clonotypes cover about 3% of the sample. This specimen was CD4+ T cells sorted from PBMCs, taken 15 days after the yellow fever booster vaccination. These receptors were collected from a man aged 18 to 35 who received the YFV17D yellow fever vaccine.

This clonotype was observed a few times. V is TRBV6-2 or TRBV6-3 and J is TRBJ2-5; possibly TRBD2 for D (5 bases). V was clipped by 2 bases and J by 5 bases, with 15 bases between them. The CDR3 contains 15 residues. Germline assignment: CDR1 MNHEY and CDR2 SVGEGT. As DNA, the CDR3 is TGTGCCAGCAGTTACGGCCTGGGGAGTACGGAGACCCAGTACTTC. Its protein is CASSYGLGSTETQYF.

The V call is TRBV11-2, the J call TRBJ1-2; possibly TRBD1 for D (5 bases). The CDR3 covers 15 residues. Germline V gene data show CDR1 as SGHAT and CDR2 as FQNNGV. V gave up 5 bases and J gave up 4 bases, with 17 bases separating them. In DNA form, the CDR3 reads TGTGCCAGCAGCCCATCGGGGGTCTGGGGCTATGGCTACACCTTC. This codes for CASSPSGVWGYGYTF.

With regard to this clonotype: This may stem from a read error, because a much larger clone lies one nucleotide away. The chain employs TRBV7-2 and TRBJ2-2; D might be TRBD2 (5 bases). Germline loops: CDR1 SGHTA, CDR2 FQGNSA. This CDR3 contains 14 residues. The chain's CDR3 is CASSLAANTGEMFF. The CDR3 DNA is TGTGCCAGCAGCTTAGCGGCGAACACCGGGGAGATGTTTTTT. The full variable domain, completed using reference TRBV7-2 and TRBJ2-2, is GAGVSQSPSNKVTEKGKDVELRCDPISGHTALYWYRQSLGQGLEFLIYFQGNSAPDKSGLPSDRFSAERTGGSVSTLTIQRTQQEDSAVYLCASSLAANTGEMFFGEGSRLTVL.

The CDR3 region has the DNA TGCGCCAGCAGCCAAGATCCCGGCAATTGGGAGACCCAGTACTTC. Its protein is CASSQDPGNWETQYF. The chain links TRBV4-1 to TRBJ2-5; D is unclear. The germline V and J ends were trimmed by 0 bases and 5 bases, with 13 bases remaining between them. CDR3 length: 15 amino acids. CDR1 and CDR2 from the germline V gene are MGHRA and YSYEKL.

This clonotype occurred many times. The CDR3 loop is CSAPSAGGVGTEAFF. The CDR3 DNA follows: TGCAGTGCCCCCTCCGCAGGGGGCGTGGGCACTGAAGCTTTCTTT. The genes are TRBV20-1 and TRBJ1-1; TRBD1 matches 8 bases. This CDR3 comprises 15 residues. Germline trimming cut 6 bases from V and 4 bases from J; bases unmatched to any gene: 13. CDR1 and CDR2 (germline): DFQATT, SNEGSKA (reference sequence).

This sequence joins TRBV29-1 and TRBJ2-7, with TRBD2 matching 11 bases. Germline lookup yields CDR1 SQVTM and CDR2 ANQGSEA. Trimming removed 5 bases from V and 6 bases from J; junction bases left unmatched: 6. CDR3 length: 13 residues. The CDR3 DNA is TGCAGCGTTACCACAACTAGCGGGGGCGAGCAGTACGTC. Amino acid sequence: CSVTTTSGGEQYV.

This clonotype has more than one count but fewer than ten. CDR3 coding DNA: TGTGCCAGCAGTGACAGGGTCGGCTATGGCTACACCTTC. Translation: CASSDRVGYGYTF. The gene calls are TRBV6-1 and TRBJ1-2, with D perhaps matching TRBD1 (5 bases). The germline V gene encodes CDR1 MNHNS and CDR2 SASEGT. CDR3 length: 13 residues. V lost 3 bases to trimming and J lost 4 bases, with 9 bases between them.

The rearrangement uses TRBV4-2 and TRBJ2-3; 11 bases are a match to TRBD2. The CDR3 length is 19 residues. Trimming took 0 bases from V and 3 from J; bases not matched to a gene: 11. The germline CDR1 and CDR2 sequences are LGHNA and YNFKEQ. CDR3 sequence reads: CASSQEGSGGAWGTDTQYF. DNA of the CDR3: TGTGCCAGCAGCCAAGAAGGTAGCGGGGGGGCATGGGGGACAGATACGCAGTATTTT.